This paragraph reports one T cell receptor (beta chain). Here immunoSEQ multiplex PCR was the method, and the copy in TCRdb shows in-frame clones only, minus some. The sample lists 46,000 or so clones, less than 90% occurring once. The sample belongs to a study of blood T cell repertoires in COVID-19. V was pared by 4 bases and J by 3 bases, with 11 bases between. The germline V gene has CDR1 SGHTS and CDR2 YDEGEE. CDR3 length equals 13 residues. Sequencing was performed on peripheral blood. The origin of this receptor is a human donor in a cohort sampled during active COVID-19. This sequence joins TRBV5-8 and TRBJ2-7; perhaps TRBD1 as D (6 bases). CDR3 protein: CASSTLGGYEQYF. The CDR3 coding sequence is TGTGCCAGCAGCACATTAGGGGGCTACGAGCAGTACTTC.